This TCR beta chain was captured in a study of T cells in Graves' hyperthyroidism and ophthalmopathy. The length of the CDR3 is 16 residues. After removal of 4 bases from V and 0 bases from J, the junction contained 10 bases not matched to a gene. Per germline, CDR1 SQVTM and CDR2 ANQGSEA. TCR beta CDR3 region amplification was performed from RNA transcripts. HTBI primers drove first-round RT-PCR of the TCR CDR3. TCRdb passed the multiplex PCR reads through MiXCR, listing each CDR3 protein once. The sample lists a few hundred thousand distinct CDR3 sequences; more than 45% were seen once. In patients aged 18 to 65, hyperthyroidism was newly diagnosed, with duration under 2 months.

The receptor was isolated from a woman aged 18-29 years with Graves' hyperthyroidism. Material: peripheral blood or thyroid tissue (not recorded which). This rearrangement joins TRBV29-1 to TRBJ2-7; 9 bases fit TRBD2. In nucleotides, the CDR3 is TGCAGCGTTGGTCCGGGGCTAGCGGGGAGCTCCTACGAGCAGTACTTC. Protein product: CSVGPGLAGSSYEQYF.